Listed below are T cell receptor beta chains from one sample, sequenced in a study of blood T cell repertoires in COVID-19. The assay was immunoSEQ multiplex PCR, and TCRdb's table has in-frame clones only and misses some. The data contain tens of thousands of clones, 75% to 95% of them singletons. Sequenced sample: peripheral blood. Receptors were obtained from a woman aged 80 or over with acute or convalescent COVID-19. Both conserved end residues are part of each CDR3. A D gene is named only where the DNA matches it firmly. The size of a clone is reported for some rows only, either as once, few or many, or as a class for expanded clones.

V gene: TRBV5-1
D gene: -
J gene: TRBJ2-1
clone size: -
CDR3 DNA: TGCGCCAGCAGCTTGGTCGAGGTAAGCTCCTACAATGAGCAGTTCTTC
CDR3 protein: CASSLVEVSSYNEQFF

V gene: TRBV2
D gene: -
J gene: TRBJ1-4
clone size: -
CDR3 DNA: TGTGCCAGCAGTAACCGACAGTGGAGTGGGGAAAAACTGTTTTTT
CDR3 protein: CASSNRQWSGEKLFF

V gene: TRBV6-5
D gene: TRBD1
J gene: TRBJ1-6
clone size: -
CDR3 DNA: TGTGCCAGCAGGACAGGGATGGGGAATTCACCCCTCCACTTT
CDR3 protein: CASRTGMGNSPLHF

V gene: TRBV2
D gene: TRBD2
J gene: TRBJ2-4
clone size: few
CDR3 DNA: TGTGCCAGCACCGTAGGGACTAGCGGGAGTACCATTCAGTACTTC
CDR3 protein: CASTVGTSGSTIQYF

V gene: TRBV28
D gene: -
J gene: TRBJ1-2
clone size: -
CDR3 DNA: TGTGCCAGCAGTTTAAGGGGTTACTATGGCTACACCTTC
CDR3 protein: CASSLRGYYGYTF

V gene: TRBV20-1
D gene: -
J gene: TRBJ2-1
clone size: -
CDR3 DNA: TGCAGTGCTAGTGATAGCAGCTCCTACAATGAGCAGTTCTTC
CDR3 protein: CSASDSSSYNEQFF

V gene: TRBV19
D gene: TRBD1
J gene: TRBJ1-1
clone size: -
CDR3 DNA: TGTGCCAGCTTCAGGGGGAGCATGAACACTGAAGCTTTCTTT
CDR3 protein: CASFRGSMNTEAFF

V gene: TRBV5-4
D gene: -
J gene: TRBJ1-1
clone size: -
CDR3 DNA: TGTGCCAGCAGCTTACCAGGACGGGGGAACACTGAAGCTTTCTTT
CDR3 protein: CASSLPGRGNTEAFF

V gene: TRBV28
D gene: -
J gene: TRBJ1-4
clone size: -
CDR3 DNA: TGTGCCAGCAGTCGACAGGCAACTAATGAAAAACTGTTTTTT
CDR3 protein: CASSRQATNEKLFF

V gene: TRBV3-1/TRBV3-2
D gene: TRBD2
J gene: TRBJ2-7
clone size: -
CDR3 DNA: TGTGCCAGCAGCCAAGCCCTCACATTAGCGGGAGGTGAGCAGTACTTC
CDR3 protein: CASSQALTLAGGEQYF

V gene: TRBV5-5
D gene: -
J gene: TRBJ1-5
clone size: -
CDR3 DNA: TGTGCCAGCAGCTCTTCCGGTGATCAGCCCCAGCATTTT
CDR3 protein: CASSSSGDQPQHF

V gene: TRBV11-3
D gene: TRBD2
J gene: TRBJ2-1
clone size: -
CDR3 DNA: TGTGCCAGCAGCTTAGTGGCGGGGGGCTCCTACAATGAGCAGTTCTTC
CDR3 protein: CASSLVAGGSYNEQFF

V gene: TRBV4-3
D gene: TRBD1
J gene: TRBJ2-7
clone size: -
CDR3 DNA: TGCGCCAGCAGCCAAGATTGGGGACAGGAGACCTACGAGCAGTACTTC
CDR3 protein: CASSQDWGQETYEQYF

V gene: TRBV6-5
D gene: -
J gene: TRBJ1-1
clone size: once
CDR3 DNA: TGTGCCAGCAAGAAGGGGATCAACACTGAAGCTTTCTTT
CDR3 protein: CASKKGINTEAFF

V gene: TRBV19
D gene: -
J gene: TRBJ1-1
clone size: -
CDR3 DNA: TGTGCCAGTTCCCTAAAACTTCAAGTGAACACTGAAGCTTTCTTT
CDR3 protein: CASSLKLQVNTEAFF

V gene: TRBV9
D gene: -
J gene: TRBJ2-3
clone size: -
CDR3 DNA: TGTGCCAGCAGCTTCCAGGGTAGACGGACAGATACGCAGTATTTT
CDR3 protein: CASSFQGRRTDTQYF

V gene: TRBV7-9
D gene: TRBD1
J gene: TRBJ2-1
clone size: -
CDR3 DNA: TGTGCCAGCAGCTTAGGACAGGGGATCTACAATGAGCAGTTCTTC
CDR3 protein: CASSLGQGIYNEQFF

V gene: TRBV19
D gene: TRBD1
J gene: TRBJ1-5
clone size: -
CDR3 DNA: TGTGCCAGTAGAAAAGATTCCAGGACAGGGGGCGGGAGTTACAATCAGCCCCAGCATTTT
CDR3 protein: CASRKDSRTGGGSYNQPQHF

V gene: TRBV10-3
D gene: TRBD1
J gene: TRBJ1-1
clone size: -
CDR3 DNA: TGTGCCATCAGGGGACAGGGGGCTTCTGAAGCTTTCTTT
CDR3 protein: CAIRGQGASEAFF

V gene: TRBV5-1
D gene: -
J gene: TRBJ2-3
clone size: -
CDR3 DNA: TGCGCCAGCAGCGGCACGGGTACGGATACGCAGTATTTT
CDR3 protein: CASSGTGTDTQYF

V gene: TRBV5-3
D gene: TRBD1
J gene: TRBJ1-6
clone size: -
CDR3 DNA: TGTGCCAGAACCAGGGACAGCCACACACCCCTCCACTTT
CDR3 protein: CARTRDSHTPLHF

V gene: TRBV5-4
D gene: -
J gene: TRBJ2-5
clone size: -
CDR3 DNA: TGTGCCAGCAGCTTGGCCAAGGGGCAGGGGGGTGAGACCCAGTACTTC
CDR3 protein: CASSLAKGQGGETQYF

V gene: TRBV27
D gene: -
J gene: TRBJ1-5
clone size: -
CDR3 DNA: TGTGCCAGCAATGGACAGTATAGCAATCAGCCCCAGCATTTT
CDR3 protein: CASNGQYSNQPQHF

V gene: TRBV23-1
D gene: -
J gene: TRBJ1-6
clone size: -
CDR3 DNA: TGCGCCAGCAGTGAGCGTAAGGATTCACCCCTCCACTTT
CDR3 protein: CASSERKDSPLHF

V gene: TRBV7-6
D gene: -
J gene: TRBJ2-1
clone size: -
CDR3 DNA: TGTGCCAGCAGCCCACGTGGACTGGGTATCGATGAGCAGTTCTTC
CDR3 protein: CASSPRGLGIDEQFF

V gene: TRBV6-5
D gene: TRBD2
J gene: TRBJ2-1
clone size: -
CDR3 DNA: TGTGCCAGCAGTTATAATCGGGGACTAGCGGGAGGTGAGCAGTTCTTC
CDR3 protein: CASSYNRGLAGGEQFF

V gene: TRBV9
D gene: -
J gene: TRBJ2-2
clone size: -
CDR3 DNA: TGTGCCAGCAGCGTAGGTCCGGGTTTTAACACCGGGGAGCTGTTTTTT
CDR3 protein: CASSVGPGFNTGELFF

V gene: TRBV5-1
D gene: TRBD1
J gene: TRBJ1-2
clone size: -
CDR3 DNA: TGCGCCAGCAGCTTGGAGGGACAGGGTATAGGCTATGGCTACACCTTC
CDR3 protein: CASSLEGQGIGYGYTF

V gene: TRBV11-2
D gene: TRBD1
J gene: TRBJ1-3
clone size: -
CDR3 DNA: TGTGCCAGCAGCTTAGCCAGGACAGGGTCTGGAAACACCATATATTTT
CDR3 protein: CASSLARTGSGNTIYF

V gene: TRBV29-1
D gene: TRBD2
J gene: TRBJ2-1
clone size: -
CDR3 DNA: TGCAGCGTTGTACCTAGCGGGGTCTCCTACAATGAGCAGTTCTTC
CDR3 protein: CSVVPSGVSYNEQFF

V gene: TRBV7-2
D gene: TRBD1
J gene: TRBJ1-5
clone size: -
CDR3 DNA: TGTGCCAGCAGCTTAGACAGGGACAGGGGGTTTCAGCCCCAGCATTTT
CDR3 protein: CASSLDRDRGFQPQHF

V gene: TRBV5-1
D gene: TRBD1
J gene: TRBJ2-3
clone size: -
CDR3 DNA: TGCGCCAGCAGCATCGGACAGGGGGGGAGCACAGATACGCAGTATTTT
CDR3 protein: CASSIGQGGSTDTQYF

V gene: TRBV6-6
D gene: -
J gene: TRBJ2-3
clone size: -
CDR3 DNA: TGTGCCAGCAGTTACGGCATCCGCACAGATACGCAGTATTTT
CDR3 protein: CASSYGIRTDTQYF

V gene: TRBV19
D gene: -
J gene: TRBJ2-2
clone size: -
CDR3 DNA: TGTGCCAGTAGTCAGGACTGGATTCCCCCGAACACCGGGGAGCTGTTTTTT
CDR3 protein: CASSQDWIPPNTGELFF

V gene: TRBV11-2
D gene: TRBD1
J gene: TRBJ2-1
clone size: -
CDR3 DNA: TGTGCCAGCAGCCTAGAGTCTTACAGGGGGGTAGGTGAGCAGTTCTTC
CDR3 protein: CASSLESYRGVGEQFF

V gene: TRBV7-2
D gene: TRBD2
J gene: TRBJ2-3
clone size: -
CDR3 DNA: TGTGCCAGCAGTCATACTAGCGGGGGTCCGGATACGCAGTATTTT
CDR3 protein: CASSHTSGGPDTQYF

V gene: TRBV7-9
D gene: TRBD2
J gene: TRBJ2-1
clone size: -
CDR3 DNA: TGTGCCAGCAGCTCTCAGGCGGCGGGGGCCTACAATGAGCAGTTCTTC
CDR3 protein: CASSSQAAGAYNEQFF

V gene: TRBV6-6
D gene: -
J gene: TRBJ2-1
clone size: -
CDR3 DNA: TGTGCCAGCGGGAAGGAGGGGAGCAATGAGCAGTTCTTC
CDR3 protein: CASGKEGSNEQFF

V gene: TRBV5-4
D gene: -
J gene: TRBJ1-4
clone size: once
CDR3 DNA: TGTGCCAGCAGCTTACAAGCAACTAATGAAAAACTGTTTTTT
CDR3 protein: CASSLQATNEKLFF

V gene: TRBV6-1
D gene: -
J gene: TRBJ2-7
clone size: -
CDR3 DNA: TGTGCCAGCAGTGAAAACTTCCTAGGGGGGGTCACCTACGAGCAGTACTTC
CDR3 protein: CASSENFLGGVTYEQYF

V gene: TRBV19
D gene: TRBD1
J gene: TRBJ1-2
clone size: -
CDR3 DNA: TGTGCCAGTAGTATTCGACAGGGAAACTATGGCTACACCTTC
CDR3 protein: CASSIRQGNYGYTF

V gene: TRBV18
D gene: TRBD2
J gene: TRBJ2-7
clone size: -
CDR3 DNA: TGTGCCAGCTCACGGACACGGGGGGACGAGCAGTACTTC
CDR3 protein: CASSRTRGDEQYF

V gene: TRBV3-1/TRBV3-2
D gene: TRBD1
J gene: TRBJ2-3
clone size: -
CDR3 DNA: TGTGCCAGCAGCCAATTGACAGGGGCAGATACGCAGTATTTT
CDR3 protein: CASSQLTGADTQYF

V gene: TRBV19
D gene: -
J gene: TRBJ1-2
clone size: -
CDR3 DNA: TGTGCCAGTAGCCGAGACAGGAACTATGGCTACACCTTC
CDR3 protein: CASSRDRNYGYTF

V gene: TRBV2
D gene: TRBD1
J gene: TRBJ1-3
clone size: -
CDR3 DNA: TGTGCCAGCAGTCCTCAGGGGGCAGGAACTGGAAACACCATATATTTT
CDR3 protein: CASSPQGAGTGNTIYF

V gene: TRBV5-1
D gene: TRBD2
J gene: TRBJ2-5
clone size: -
CDR3 DNA: TGCGCCAGCAGCTTGGGACCACCGGGACTAGCGGGGTCCCAGTACTTC
CDR3 protein: CASSLGPPGLAGSQYF

V gene: TRBV27
D gene: -
J gene: TRBJ1-2
clone size: once
CDR3 DNA: TGTGCCAGCAGCTTCAGCGGGGCTGGCTACACCTTC
CDR3 protein: CASSFSGAGYTF

V gene: TRBV9
D gene: -
J gene: TRBJ1-1
clone size: -
CDR3 DNA: TGTGCCAGCAGCGTAGGGGGCTGGTCGTCTGAAGCTTTCTTT
CDR3 protein: CASSVGGWSSEAFF

V gene: TRBV3-1/TRBV3-2
D gene: TRBD1
J gene: TRBJ2-4
clone size: once
CDR3 DNA: TGTGCCAGCAGCCAAGACGGGGCAGGGGGCGCCTCGAAAGCCAAAAACATTCAGTACTTC
CDR3 protein: CASSQDGAGGASKAKNIQYF

V gene: TRBV5-1
D gene: TRBD2
J gene: TRBJ2-1
clone size: once
CDR3 DNA: TGCGCCAGCAGCTTTCTTGGATTTGCGGGGGCCTACAATGAGCAGTTCTTC
CDR3 protein: CASSFLGFAGAYNEQFF